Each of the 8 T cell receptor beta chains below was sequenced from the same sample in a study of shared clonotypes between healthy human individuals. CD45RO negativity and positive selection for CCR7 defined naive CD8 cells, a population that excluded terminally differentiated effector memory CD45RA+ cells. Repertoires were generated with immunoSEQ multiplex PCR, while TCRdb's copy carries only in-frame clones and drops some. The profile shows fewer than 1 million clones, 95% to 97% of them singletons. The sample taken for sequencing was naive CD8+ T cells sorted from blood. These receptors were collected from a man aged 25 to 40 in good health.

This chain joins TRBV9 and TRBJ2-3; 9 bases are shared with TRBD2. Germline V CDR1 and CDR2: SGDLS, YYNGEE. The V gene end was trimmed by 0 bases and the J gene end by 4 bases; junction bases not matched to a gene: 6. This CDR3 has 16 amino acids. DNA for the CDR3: TGTGCCAGCAGCGTAGTTGTTAGCGGGAGACCAGATACGCAGTATTTT. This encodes CASSVVVSGRPDTQYF.

CDR3 protein: CASSLVSGPGIQYF. CDR3 bases: TGTGCCAGCAGTTTGGTGAGCGGCCCCGGGATCCAGTACTTC. This chain links TRBV28 with TRBJ2-5; D is possibly TRBD2 (5 bases). Trimming removed 3 bases at V and 10 bases at J, with 18 bases between. This CDR3 is built from 14 residues. Germline values: CDR1 MDHEN, CDR2 SYDVKM.

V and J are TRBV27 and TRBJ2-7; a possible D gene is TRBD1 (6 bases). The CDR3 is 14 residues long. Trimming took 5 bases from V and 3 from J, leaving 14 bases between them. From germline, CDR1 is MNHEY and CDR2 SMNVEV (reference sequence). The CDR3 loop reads CASSASGTIYEQYF. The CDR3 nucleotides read TGTGCCAGCAGTGCATCCGGGACAATCTACGAGCAGTACTTC.

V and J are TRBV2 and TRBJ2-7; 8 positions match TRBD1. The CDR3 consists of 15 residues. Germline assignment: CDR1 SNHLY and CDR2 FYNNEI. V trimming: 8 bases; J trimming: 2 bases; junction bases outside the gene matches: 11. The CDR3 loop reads CASGATGGPTYEQYF. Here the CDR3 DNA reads TGTGCCAGCGGTGCAACAGGGGGGCCAACCTACGAGCAGTACTTC.

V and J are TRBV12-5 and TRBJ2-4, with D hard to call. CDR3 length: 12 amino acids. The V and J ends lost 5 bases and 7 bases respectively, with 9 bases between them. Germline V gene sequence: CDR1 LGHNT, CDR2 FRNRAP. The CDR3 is CASGPNVNIQYF. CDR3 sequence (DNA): TGTGCTAGTGGTCCTAATGTTAACATTCAGTACTTC.

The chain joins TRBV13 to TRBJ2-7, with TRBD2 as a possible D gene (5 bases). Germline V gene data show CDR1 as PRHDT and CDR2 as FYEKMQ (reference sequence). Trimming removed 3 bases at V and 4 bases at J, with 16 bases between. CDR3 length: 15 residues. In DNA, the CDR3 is TGTGCCAGCAGCTTTGGTACGGGGTCCAGATACGAGCAGTACTTC. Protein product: CASSFGTGSRYEQYF.

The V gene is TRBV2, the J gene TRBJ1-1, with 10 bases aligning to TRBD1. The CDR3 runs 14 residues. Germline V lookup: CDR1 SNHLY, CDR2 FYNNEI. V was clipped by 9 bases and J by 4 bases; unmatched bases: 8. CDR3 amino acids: CASPGTGASTEAFF. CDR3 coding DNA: TGTGCCAGTCCCGGGACAGGGGCGAGCACTGAAGCTTTCTTT.

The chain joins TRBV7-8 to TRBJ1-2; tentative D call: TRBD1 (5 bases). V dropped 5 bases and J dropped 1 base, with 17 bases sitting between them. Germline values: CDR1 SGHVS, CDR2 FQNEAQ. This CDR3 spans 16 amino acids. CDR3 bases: TGTGCCAGCAGCCGCTACTCGCGAGGGGATAACTATGGCTACACCTTC. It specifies CASSRYSRGDNYGYTF.